This T cell receptor (beta chain) was sequenced for a study of T cells in Graves' hyperthyroidism and ophthalmopathy (dated by TCRdb to about 2019). Regarding the complete study: Peripheral blood was sampled at the time of initial diagnosis, prior to any treatment. A discovery cohort of around 100 patients, roughly 45 with Graves' ophthalmopathy and about 60 with stable Graves' hyperthyroidism, was used to find distinguishing TCR V-J signatures. Prospective prediction of ophthalmopathy was tested in an independent validation cohort consisting of 18 hyperthyroidism patients and more than 15 patients who later progressed to ophthalmopathy. The approximately 100 discovery patients were randomly divided into training and test sets at a 7:3 ratio. In about 6 Graves' hyperthyroidism patients, the study also compared T-cell repertoires from thyroid tissue with T-cell repertoires from blood. Following sampling, methimazole starting at 30 mg daily was given to hyperthyroidism patients, and high-dose intravenous methylprednisolone was given to ophthalmopathy patients. TCR Vbeta CDR3 sequencing of roughly 140 peripheral blood samples (under 45 ophthalmopathy, 75 hyperthyroidism and roughly 17 progressor patients) is reported in the paper.

Stable Graves' hyperthyroidism was defined as no progression to ophthalmopathy during 18 months of follow-up. Hyperthyroidism patients were aged 18 to 65 years and newly diagnosed, with disease duration of less than 2 months. The study excluded patients with uncontrolled infections, other autoimmune diseases, pregnancy or lactation. Diagnoses were based on clinical symptoms, serum thyroxine and TRAb, thyroid ultrasound and orbital computed tomography. Ficoll-Paque density gradient centrifugation was used to isolate PBMCs from approximately 11 ml of fresh peripheral blood. Total RNA was extracted using Trizol reagent, and RNA quality was assessed on an Agilent 2100 Bioanalyzer. The TCR beta CDR3 regions were amplified from RNA transcripts. The first round of RT-PCR for the TCR CDR3 was performed with the HTBI primer set and the Qiagen OneStep RT-PCR kit. Libraries were constructed in a second round of multiplex PCR, after which size selection and purification were carried out. Paired-end sequencing of the libraries was performed with 100 bp reads on an Illumina HiSeq2000. Per the original workflow: SOAPnuke was used to process the raw data, with reads discarded if the reads contained adapters or uncalled bases, had a mean Phred below 15, or lacked an exact constant-primer or identifier match. High-quality paired reads were merged using COPE v1.2.5, and each unique nucleotide sequence was defined as a clonotype. MiTCR v1.1 was used to align the clonotypes against IMGT TRBV, TRBD and TRBJ reference segments. The analysis included only V-J combinations with a frequency above 0.0001, which together covered 99% to 99.2% of the repertoires. A TCS score was defined as the ratio of F50 (clonal expansion) to E x V (chaos), with BLOSUM62-based TCRdist applied between CDR3 peptides within each V-J. Welch's t-statistics and random forest reduced some 510 V-J features to 13, which were used in a naive Bayes classifier (R e1071). Starting from the raw public reads, TCRdb applied fastp trimming at Q25, assembled clones with MiXCR and retained in-frame beta chains. Entries that share a CDR3 protein sequence are merged under the most common genes and DNA. These V and J calls rely on TCRdb rather than the paper's analysis. This sample lists about 290,000 distinct CDR3 sequences; roughly 15% were detected once. Approximately 31% of the sample is held by the ten biggest clonotypes.

The CDR3, cysteine through phenylalanine, is 14 amino acids long. Only the CDR3 DNA stays, 42 bases, in frame from base 1. V is shortened by 2 bases, J by 5 bases, and the region joining them spans 12 bases. CDR1 and CDR2 are drawn from the germline V gene: MNHEY, SVGAGI. This clonotype was counted many times. The clone's antigen remains unknown. No qualities accompany the bases; no much larger clone lies one base away. What the study reported, not specific to this receptor: Sample size was not statistically predetermined, and investigators were not blinded to group allocation. A model built on a 13 V-J signature distinguished ophthalmopathy from stable hyperthyroidism, reaching around 87% sensitivity and about 81% specificity in cross-validation and 80%/75% in testing. During validation, the model predicted progression to ophthalmopathy a median of approximately 7 months ahead of onset, with more than 55% sensitivity and about 75% specificity. Most expanded thyroid clonotypes (frequency above 0.001) were also detected in blood, a finding suggesting that blood repertoires may reflect thyroid immune responses.

The source material was blood. The receptor was isolated from a man under 40 with Graves' hyperthyroidism. Recombination joined TRBV6-5 with TRBJ1-1; the best D guess is TRBD1, with 5 bases matching. The CDR3 here reads CASSYTDSRTEAFF. The nucleotides are TGTGCCAGCAGTTACACCGACAGTCGGACTGAAGCTTTCTTT.